A single sample is the source of the 28 T cell receptor beta chains below, sequenced in a study of blood T cell repertoires in COVID-19 (dated by TCRdb to the early 2020s). The library was obtained by the immunoSEQ multiplex PCR assay. TCRdb re-hosts the immuneACCESS table, in-frame sequences only. Its copies lack some clones; in the studies checked, an unresolved V gene accounts for under half of them, and the cause for the rest is not known. The sample table shows about 220,000 clones, and 86% are seen once. The ten largest clones represent about 4% of the sample. Sequencing was carried out using PBMCs or T cells enriched from blood (not recorded which). Receptor source: a middle-aged woman with acute COVID-19.

V is TRBV19 and J is TRBJ1-5; 7 nucleotides line up with TRBD1. J was trimmed by 6 bases and V by 3 bases; bases with no gene match: 8. Germline V gene data show CDR1 as LNHDA and CDR2 as SQIVND (reference sequence). CDR3 size: 15 residues. Here the CDR3 DNA reads TGTGCCAGTAGTATCCAAGGGGGCCTGAGTCAGCCCCAGCATTTT. Translation gives CASSIQGGLSQPQHF.

The V gene is TRBV4-1, the J gene TRBJ1-5; 9 bases line up with TRBD1. The CDR3 consists of 16 residues. Looked up from germline, CDR1 is MGHRA and CDR2 is YSYEKL. V shed 3 bases and J 5 bases; nucleotides not matched to a gene: 8. CDR3 coding DNA: TGCGCCAGCAGCCAGGAACCGGGACAGGGATATCAGCCCCAGCATTTT. Amino acid sequence: CASSQEPGQGYQPQHF.

This sequence joins TRBV11-3 and TRBJ2-1, with 9 bases matching TRBD1. Germline assignment: CDR1 SGHNT and CDR2 YENEEA. The V and J ends lost 3 bases and 11 bases, in that order; junction bases with no gene match: 8. The CDR3 runs to 14 residues. CDR3 sequence reads: CASSLGQGRRQQFF. CDR3 coding DNA: TGTGCCAGCAGCTTGGGACAGGGCAGGAGGCAGCAGTTCTTC.

The chain joins TRBV5-3 to TRBJ1-4; 8 nucleotides align to TRBD1. TRBV5-3 is an ORF for which the function is uncertain. Trimming at V came to 0 bases and at J to 8 bases, leaving 6 bases not matched to a gene. CDR3 size: 15 residues. Here the CDR3 reads CARSLGGGQGEKLFF. The CDR3 coding sequence is TGTGCCAGAAGCTTGGGGGGCGGACAGGGCGAAAAACTGTTTTTT.

The V and J genes are TRBV29-1 and TRBJ1-2, with a weak D call TRBD1 (5 bases). In germline, CDR1 is SQVTM, CDR2 ANQGSEA. V lost 4 bases and J 6 bases, leaving 15 bases between the germline ends. There are 13 residues in the CDR3. The CDR3 spells CSVVISQGNGYTF. The DNA of the CDR3 is TGCAGCGTTGTAATCAGCCAGGGCAATGGCTACACCTTC.

V is TRBV5-1 and J is TRBJ1-6; D possibly corresponds to TRBD1 (6 bases). Trimming removed 5 bases from V and 7 bases from J, with 22 bases in between. Germline V CDR1 and CDR2: SGHRS, YFSETQ. CDR3 length: 17 amino acids. CDR3 in DNA: TGCGCCAGCAGTCCTAGGTCCGGGGACACGATAAATTCACCCCTCCACTTT. Residues: CASSPRSGDTINSPLHF.

The sample holds a few counts of this clone. The chain couples TRBV6-5 to TRBJ1-4; TRBD1 is a possible D gene (6 bases). Germline V lookup: CDR1 MNHEY, CDR2 SVGAGI. CDR3 length: 16 residues. The ends were cut back, 2 bases at V and 0 bases at J, with 10 bases in the middle. The CDR3 sequence: CASSYEGGATNEKLFF. Written as DNA, the CDR3 is TGTGCCAGCAGTTACGAAGGGGGGGCAACTAATGAAAAACTGTTTTTT.

In this sample, this clone turned up a few times. The chain uses TRBV30 and TRBJ1-6; TRBD1 might be the D (5 bases). CDR1 is GTSNPN, CDR2 SVGIG, per germline (reference sequence). The length of the CDR3 is 17 residues. Trimming cost V 1 base and J 5 bases, with 18 bases left between them. The CDR3 sequence: CAWSEWGGTLNNSPLHF. The CDR3 coding sequence is TGTGCCTGGAGTGAATGGGGGGGGACTCTAAATAATTCACCCCTCCACTTT.

The V and J genes are TRBV2 and TRBJ1-1; 8 bases align to TRBD1. Germline values: CDR1 SNHLY, CDR2 FYNNEI. The CDR3 consists of 13 residues. The V and J ends lost 8 bases and 5 bases, in that order; junction bases with no gene match: 7. CDR3 bases: TGTGCCAGCGGACAGGGAAGGTCGACTGAAGCTTTCTTT. It specifies CASGQGRSTEAFF. The full variable domain, its missing parts supplied by reference TRBV2 and TRBJ1-1, is EPEVTQTPSHQVTQMGQEVILRCVPISNHLYFYWYRQILGQKVEFLVSFYNNEISEKSEIFDDQFSVERPDGSNFTLKIRSTKLEDSAMYFCASGQGRSTEAFFGQGTRLTVV.

J is TRBJ1-2 and V is TRBV12-3 or TRBV12-4, with a possible D match to TRBD1 (6 bases). With 5 bases removed from V and 2 bases from J, the gap between germline ends came to 9 bases. The CDR3 runs 13 residues. The CDR3 loop is CASSTDRNYGYTF. The CDR3 nucleotides are TGTGCCAGCAGTACGGACAGAAACTATGGCTACACCTTC.

This rearrangement joins TRBV18 to TRBJ2-4, with 9 bases fitting TRBD1. CDR3 length equals 14 residues. The germline gives CDR1 KGHSH, CDR2 LQKENI. Trimming removed 4 bases from V and 9 bases from J; junction bases left unmatched: 7. This chain's CDR3 is CASSQEQGASIQYF. Written as DNA, the CDR3 is TGTGCCAGCTCACAGGAACAGGGGGCGAGCATTCAGTACTTC.

This chain links TRBV5-4 with TRBJ1-1; 8 bases are a match to TRBD1. CDR3 length: 14 amino acids. Germline CDR1 and CDR2: SGHNT and YYREEE (reference sequence). The V and J ends lost 2 bases and 4 bases, in that order; junction bases with no gene match: 4. The CDR3 bases are TGTGCCAGCAGCTTCCCTACAGGGGGCACTGAAGCTTTCTTT. Translation gives CASSFPTGGTEAFF.

The chain links TRBV5-6 to TRBJ2-7, with 7 bases fitting TRBD1. The CDR3 totals 15 residues. Germline V lookup: CDR1 SGHDT, CDR2 YYEEEE. The V segment lost 1 base and the J segment 7 bases; nucleotides outside the gene matches: 11. The CDR3 spells CASSLLGQAFREQYF. The DNA for the CDR3 is TGTGCCAGCAGCTTGCTAGGACAGGCCTTTCGGGAGCAGTACTTC.

The chain is built from TRBV9 and TRBJ1-1; tentative D call: TRBD1 (6 bases). CDR1 is SGDLS, CDR2 YYNGEE, per germline. Trimming stripped 3 bases from V and 0 bases from J, with 12 bases between. This CDR3 has 15 residues. The CDR3 nucleotides read TGTGCCAGCAGCGCCGATGGACAGTTGAACACTGAAGCTTTCTTT. Its translation: CASSADGQLNTEAFF.

V usage is TRBV19 and J usage is TRBJ1-1; D gene ambiguous. Germline-derived CDR1 and CDR2 are LNHDA and SQIVND (reference sequence). The V gene lost 5 bases and the J gene lost 11 bases, with 9 bases spanning the gap. This CDR3 has 10 residues. The CDR3 sequence: CASSSLFAFF. CDR3 DNA: TGTGCCAGTAGTTCCCTCTTCGCTTTCTTT.

The CDR3: CASSFGVTGNTEAFF. Written as DNA, the CDR3 is TGTGCCAGCAGCTTTGGTGTGACAGGGAACACTGAAGCTTTCTTT. J is TRBJ1-1 and V is TRBV13; TRBD1 might be the D (6 bases). Trimming pared 3 bases from V and 1 base from J, leaving 12 bases between. CDR1 is PRHDT and CDR2 is FYEKMQ in the germline V gene (reference sequence). The CDR3 covers 15 residues.

The chain carries TRBV7-9 and TRBJ2-3, with D possibly matching TRBD2 (5 bases). The germline gives CDR1 SEHNR, CDR2 FQNEAQ (reference sequence). This CDR3 contains 14 residues. Trimming stripped 8 bases from V and 0 bases from J, with 12 bases between. The CDR3 sequence: CASDLGGSTDTQYF. In nucleotides, the CDR3 is TGTGCCAGCGATTTAGGAGGTAGCACAGATACGCAGTATTTT.

CDR3 amino acids: CASSFPQGQGYTF. The CDR3 nucleotides read TGTGCCAGCAGCTTTCCCCAGGGTCAGGGCTACACCTTC. The rearrangement uses TRBV7-9 and TRBJ1-2; D possibly corresponds to TRBD1 (5 bases). CDR3 length: 13 residues. Germline V gene lookup returns CDR1 SEHNR and CDR2 FQNEAQ (reference sequence). The V and J ends lost 3 bases and 8 bases respectively, with 13 bases between them.

The chain carries TRBV6-6 and TRBJ1-2, with 10 bases matching TRBD1. The length of the CDR3 is 15 residues. The V gene end was trimmed by 6 bases and the J gene end by 8 bases; junction bases not matched to a gene: 12. CDR1 is MNHNY and CDR2 is SVGAGI in the germline V gene (reference sequence). CDR3 nucleotide sequence: TGTGCCAGCAGCTCCATGGGACAGGGGCCGGGAGGCTACACCTTC. Its protein product is CASSSMGQGPGGYTF.

The chain employs TRBV7-6 and TRBJ1-1; 7 bases align to TRBD1. CDR3 length: 22 amino acids. Germline values: CDR1 SGHVS, CDR2 FNYEAQ. Losses at the gene ends were 4 bases for V and 1 base for J; bases not matched to a gene: 27. The CDR3, as DNA: TGTGCCAGCAGCTGGCCCCGACAGGGTCCGGGACTTAATACACGGGGGAACACTGAAGCTTTCTTT. Its translation is CASSWPRQGPGLNTRGNTEAFF.

The gene calls are TRBV30 and TRBJ2-7, with D possibly TRBD1 on 5 matching bases. This CDR3 has 13 amino acids. V lost 0 bases and J lost 3, with 9 bases in between. Looked up from germline, CDR1 is GTSNPN and CDR2 is SVGIG (reference sequence). CDR3 DNA sequence: TGTGCCTGGAGTGTGGGGCTGAACTACGAGCAGTACGTC. Amino acids: CAWSVGLNYEQYV.

V usage is TRBV19 and J usage is TRBJ1-5; D gene uncertain. This CDR3 has 14 amino acids. Germline CDR1 and CDR2: LNHDA and SQIVND (reference sequence). V shed 7 bases and J shed 5 bases, with 15 bases lying between them. CDR3 nucleotide sequence: TGTGCCAGTAAGGTCCTGGACTTTGATCAGCCCCAGCATTTT. Amino acids: CASKVLDFDQPQHF.

V is TRBV13 and J is TRBJ1-1, with a weak D call TRBD1 (5 bases). V was cut by 3 bases and J by 6 bases, with 14 bases left in between. Germline V gene sequence: CDR1 PRHDT, CDR2 FYEKMQ (reference sequence). The CDR3 is 14 residues long. The CDR3 DNA is TGTGCCAGCAGCTTCCCAGGGTCATATCCTGAAGCTTTCTTT. This translates into CASSFPGSYPEAFF.

This chain uses TRBV28 with TRBJ2-7, with 9 bases fitting TRBD1. The V gene's germline CDR1 is MDHEN and CDR2 SYDVKM. CDR3 length: 15 amino acids. Trimming took 5 bases from V and 1 from J; bases not matched to a gene: 6. CDR3 nucleotide sequence: TGTGCCAGCAGTGGTTCCGGGACAGGGTCCTACGAGCAGTACTTC. It yields the protein CASSGSGTGSYEQYF.

The chain is built from TRBV3-1 (or the pseudogene TRBV3-2) and TRBJ1-5; no definite D call. The V end was cut by 0 bases, the J end by 6 bases, with 3 bases between. This CDR3 has 12 residues. Germline-derived CDR1 and CDR2 are LGHDT and YNNKEL (reference sequence). CDR3 DNA sequence: TGTGCCAGCAGCCAAGATCTTCAGCCCCAGCATTTT. This gives the protein CASSQDLQPQHF.

The chain carries TRBV5-4 and TRBJ2-3; 7 bases match TRBD2. The CDR3 contains 17 residues. V lost 4 bases, J lost 5 bases, and 16 bases stayed unmatched. The germline V gene encodes CDR1 SGHNT and CDR2 YYREEE (reference sequence). In nucleotides, the CDR3 is TGTGCCAGCAGCCGGGGCGATGGTGCGGGGGTACGAGATACGCAGTATTTT. As protein: CASSRGDGAGVRDTQYF.

The gene calls are TRBV19 and TRBJ2-7; 7 bases map to TRBD1. The length of the CDR3 is 14 residues. Germline CDR1 and CDR2: LNHDA and SQIVND (reference sequence). V trimming: 5 bases; J trimming: 3 bases; junction bases outside the gene matches: 7. The CDR3 protein is CASSPRQGVYEQYF. The DNA for the CDR3 is TGTGCCAGTAGTCCCAGGCAGGGGGTCTACGAGCAGTACTTC.

The gene calls are TRBV13 and TRBJ1-2, with 8 positions matching TRBD1. CDR1 is PRHDT, CDR2 FYEKMQ, per germline (reference sequence). V shed 4 bases and J 5 bases; nucleotides not matched to a gene: 6. This CDR3 is 14 amino acids long. The CDR3 DNA reads TGTGCCAGCAGCTCAGGGGGCTCAGGGTATGGCTACACCTTC. Translating gives CASSSGGSGYGYTF. Looking up the rest from reference TRBV13 and TRBJ1-2 gives the full variable domain: AAGVIQSPRHLIKEKRETATLKCYPIPRHDTVYWYQQGPGQDPQFLISFYEKMQSDKGSIPDRFSAQQFSDYHSELNMSSLELGDSALYFCASSSGGSGYGYTFGSGTRLTVV.